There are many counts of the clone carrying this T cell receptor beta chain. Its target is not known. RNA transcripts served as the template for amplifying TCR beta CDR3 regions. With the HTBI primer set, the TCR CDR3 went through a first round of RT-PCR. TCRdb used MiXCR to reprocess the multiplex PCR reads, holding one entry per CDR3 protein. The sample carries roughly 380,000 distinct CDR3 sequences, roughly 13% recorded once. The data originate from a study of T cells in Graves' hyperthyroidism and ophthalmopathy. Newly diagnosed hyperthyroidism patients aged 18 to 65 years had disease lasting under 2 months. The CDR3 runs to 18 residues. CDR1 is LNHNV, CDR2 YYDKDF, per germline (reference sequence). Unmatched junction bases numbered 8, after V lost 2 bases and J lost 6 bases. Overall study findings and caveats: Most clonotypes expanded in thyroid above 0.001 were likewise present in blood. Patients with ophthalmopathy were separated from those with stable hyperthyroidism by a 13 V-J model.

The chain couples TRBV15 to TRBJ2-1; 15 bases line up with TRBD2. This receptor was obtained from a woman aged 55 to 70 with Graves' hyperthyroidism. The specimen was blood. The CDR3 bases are TGTGCCACCAGCAGAACGGGACTAGCGGGAGGTAGGGCCAATGAGCAGTTCTTC. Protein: CATSRTGLAGGRANEQFF.